This TCR beta chain was documented in a study of blood T cell repertoires in COVID-19. At the level of the study: Some COVID-19 samples were acute and others convalescent; all came from the United States, Italy and Spain.

Cohort allocation depended upon clinical history that participants reported. Recovery meant two consecutive negative NP/OP PCR tests, professional clearance, or resolved symptoms. Per the original methods: Amplification with reference gene primers provided the estimates of nucleated cell counts. TCRdb keeps only in-frame clones here, not all; method: immunoSEQ multiplex PCR. V and J calls and clone size are given by that table; D and trimming were obtained from the DNA. The sample yields 400,000 to 450,000 clones, 80% to 90% seen once. The germline V gene has CDR1 SGHKS and CDR2 YYEKEE (reference sequence). V shed 3 bases and J 9 bases; nucleotides not matched to a gene: 5. The CDR3 length is 13 residues.

This sequence joins TRBV5-5 and TRBJ1-3; 8 bases are a match to TRBD1. The sequenced sample was PBMCs or T cells enriched from blood (not recorded which). The source of this sequence is a man aged 25-45 years who had recovered from COVID-19. CDR3 loop: CASSSQGAVTIYF. CDR3 nucleotides: TGTGCCAGCAGCTCGCAGGGGGCAGTCACCATATATTTT.